This T cell receptor (beta chain) was obtained from a study of Graves' ophthalmopathy and Graves' hyperthyroidism. TCR beta CDR3 regions were amplified from RNA transcripts. RT-PCR in the first round used HTBI primers; a second-round multiplex PCR followed. MiXCR was run by TCRdb on the multiplex PCR reads, yielding one entry per CDR3 protein. The sample records hundreds of thousands of distinct CDR3 sequences, just over 40% being singletons. From germline, CDR1 is SGHRS and CDR2 YFSETQ. The CDR3 spans 14 residues. V is TRBV5-1 and J is TRBJ2-7; 9 bases agree with TRBD1. The tail of the sequence fits TRBJ2-1 better, so the J call may be wrong. This TCR was recovered from an adult man with Graves' ophthalmopathy. Sequences were obtained from peripheral blood. CDR3 DNA: TGCGCCAGCAGCCCGGGACAGGGCTCCTACGAGCAGTTCTTC. It yields the protein CASSPGQGSYEQFF.